This T cell receptor beta chain was retrieved from a study of early T cells in non-severe SARS-CoV-2 infection. For the study at large: Chains were unpaired, as sequencing was done on bulk RNA from unsorted whole blood. Study-wide points: Anti-spike CD8 responses were favored in VDJdb matching, and private and CD4 specificities were missed.

In this sample, this clonotype turned up a few times. What it recognizes is unknown. The ends were cut back, 1 base at V and 10 bases at J, with 11 bases in the middle. The length of the CDR3 is 13 residues. Germline CDR1 LNHNV, CDR2 YYDKDF (reference sequence). The TCR library protocol attached unique molecular identifiers to the individual cDNA molecules. MiXCR, applied by TCRdb to the 5' RACE reads, yields one record per CDR3 protein. This sample has more than 70,000 distinct CDR3 sequences, with 9% to 15% found just once. The J gene is TRBJ2-1, the V gene TRBV15; a possible D gene is TRBD2 (6 bases). The sample taken for sequencing was whole blood. The clonotype was recovered from an adult who was a healthcare worker with PCR-confirmed SARS-CoV-2 infection or an uninfected control (not recorded which). CDR3 nucleotide sequence: TGTGCCACCAGCAGAGGCGGGACCCGGGAGCAGTTCTTC. It translates to CATSRGGTREQFF.